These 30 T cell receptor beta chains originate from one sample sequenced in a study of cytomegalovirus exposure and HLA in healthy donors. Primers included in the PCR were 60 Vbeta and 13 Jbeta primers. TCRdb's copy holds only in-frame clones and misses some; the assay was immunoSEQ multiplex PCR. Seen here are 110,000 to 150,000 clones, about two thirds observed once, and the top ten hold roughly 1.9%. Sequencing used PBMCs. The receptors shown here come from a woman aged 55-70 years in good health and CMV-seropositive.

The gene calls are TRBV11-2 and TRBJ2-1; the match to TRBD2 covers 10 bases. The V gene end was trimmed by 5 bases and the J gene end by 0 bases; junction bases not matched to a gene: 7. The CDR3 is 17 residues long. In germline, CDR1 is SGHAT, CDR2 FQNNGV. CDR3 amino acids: CASSTWTSGSSYNEQFF. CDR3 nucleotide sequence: TGTGCCAGCAGCACATGGACTAGCGGAAGCTCCTACAATGAGCAGTTCTTC.

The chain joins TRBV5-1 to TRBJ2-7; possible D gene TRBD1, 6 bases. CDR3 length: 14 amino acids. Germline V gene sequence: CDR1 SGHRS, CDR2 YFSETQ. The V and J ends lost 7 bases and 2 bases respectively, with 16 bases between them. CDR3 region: CASGQPGQTYEQYF. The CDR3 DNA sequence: TGCGCCAGCGGACAGCCGGGACAAACCTACGAGCAGTACTTC.

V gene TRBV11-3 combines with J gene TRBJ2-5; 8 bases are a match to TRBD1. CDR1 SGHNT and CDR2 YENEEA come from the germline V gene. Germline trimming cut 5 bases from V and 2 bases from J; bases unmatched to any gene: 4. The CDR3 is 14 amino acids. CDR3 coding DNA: TGTGCCAGCAGCCCACACAGGGGGCAAGAGACCCAGTACTTC. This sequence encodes CASSPHRGQETQYF.

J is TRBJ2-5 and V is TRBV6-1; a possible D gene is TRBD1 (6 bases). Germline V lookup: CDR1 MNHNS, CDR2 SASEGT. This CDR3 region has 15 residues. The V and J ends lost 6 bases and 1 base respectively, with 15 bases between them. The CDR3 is CASRADPGVQETQYF. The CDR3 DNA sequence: TGTGCCAGCAGGGCCGACCCAGGGGTCCAAGAGACCCAGTACTTC.

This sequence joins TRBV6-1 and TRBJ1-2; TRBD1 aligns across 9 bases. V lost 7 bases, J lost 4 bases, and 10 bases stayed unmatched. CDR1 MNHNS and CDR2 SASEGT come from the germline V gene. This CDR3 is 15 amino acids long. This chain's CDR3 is CASISQGALSYGYTF. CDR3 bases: TGTGCCAGCATCTCACAGGGGGCCTTATCCTATGGCTACACCTTC.

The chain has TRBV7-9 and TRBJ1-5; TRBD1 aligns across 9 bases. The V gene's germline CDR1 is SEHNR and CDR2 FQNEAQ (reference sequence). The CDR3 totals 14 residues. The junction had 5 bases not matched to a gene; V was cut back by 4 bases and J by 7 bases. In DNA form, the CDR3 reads TGTGCCAGCAGCTGGGGACAGGGAGGCCAGCCCCAGCATTTT. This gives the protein CASSWGQGGQPQHF.

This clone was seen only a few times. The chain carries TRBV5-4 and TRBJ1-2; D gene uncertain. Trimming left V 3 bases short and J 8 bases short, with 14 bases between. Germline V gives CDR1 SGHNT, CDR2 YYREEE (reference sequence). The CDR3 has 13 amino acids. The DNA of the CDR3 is TGTGCCAGCAGCTCTATCGGAACGGGGGGCTACACCTTC. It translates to CASSSIGTGGYTF.

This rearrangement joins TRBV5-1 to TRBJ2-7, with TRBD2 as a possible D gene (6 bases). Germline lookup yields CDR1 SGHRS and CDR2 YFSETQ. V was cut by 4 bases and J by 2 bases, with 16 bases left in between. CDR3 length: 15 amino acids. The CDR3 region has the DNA TGCGCCAGCAGCCCGGCGACTAGTTTGACCTACGAGCAGTACTTC. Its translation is CASSPATSLTYEQYF.

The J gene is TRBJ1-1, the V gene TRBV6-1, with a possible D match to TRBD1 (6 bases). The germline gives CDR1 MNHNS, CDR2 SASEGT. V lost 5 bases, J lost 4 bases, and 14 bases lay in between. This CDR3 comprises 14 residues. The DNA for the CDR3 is TGTGCCAGCAGTTTTGGGGGGGCGGGCACTGAAGCTTTCTTT. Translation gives CASSFGGAGTEAFF.

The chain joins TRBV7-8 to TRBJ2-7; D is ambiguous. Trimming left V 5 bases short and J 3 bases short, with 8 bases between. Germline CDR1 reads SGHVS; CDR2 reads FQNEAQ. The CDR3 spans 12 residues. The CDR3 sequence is CASSLTDYEQYF. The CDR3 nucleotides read TGTGCCAGCAGCCTTACAGACTACGAGCAGTACTTC. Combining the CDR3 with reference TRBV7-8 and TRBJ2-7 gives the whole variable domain GAGVSQSPRYKVAKRGQDVALRCDPISGHVSLFWYQQALGQGPEFLTYFQNEAQLDKSGLPSDRFFAERPEGSVSTLKIQRTQQEDSAVYLCASSLTDYEQYFGPGTRLTVT.

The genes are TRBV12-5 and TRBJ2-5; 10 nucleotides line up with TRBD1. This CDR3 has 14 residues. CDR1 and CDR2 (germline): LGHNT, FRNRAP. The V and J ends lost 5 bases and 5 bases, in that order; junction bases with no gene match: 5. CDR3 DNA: TGTGCTAGTGGTCCGGGACAGGGGCATGAGACCCAGTACTTC. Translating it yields CASGPGQGHETQYF.

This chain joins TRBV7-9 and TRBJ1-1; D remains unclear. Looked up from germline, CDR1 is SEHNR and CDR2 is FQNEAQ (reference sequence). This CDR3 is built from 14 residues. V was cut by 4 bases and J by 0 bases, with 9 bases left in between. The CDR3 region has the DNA TGTGCCAGCAGCTCCACGGGTTTGAACACTGAAGCTTTCTTT. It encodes CASSSTGLNTEAFF.

The CDR3, as DNA: TGCAGCGTAGGGGGGGAAGAAGGAGGCTACACCTTC. Protein sequence: CSVGGEEGGYTF. The chain has TRBV29-1 and TRBJ1-2, with a tentative D call TRBD1 (6 bases). Deletions cut 6 bases from V and 8 bases from J, with 16 bases between. The CDR3 has 12 residues. The germline V gene encodes CDR1 SQVTM and CDR2 ANQGSEA.

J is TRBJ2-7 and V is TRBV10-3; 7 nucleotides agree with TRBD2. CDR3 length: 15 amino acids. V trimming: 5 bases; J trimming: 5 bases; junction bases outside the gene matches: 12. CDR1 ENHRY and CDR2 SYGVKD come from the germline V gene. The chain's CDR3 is CAISSEEAGAHEQYF. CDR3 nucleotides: TGTGCCATCAGTTCGGAGGAGGCGGGAGCACACGAGCAGTACTTC.

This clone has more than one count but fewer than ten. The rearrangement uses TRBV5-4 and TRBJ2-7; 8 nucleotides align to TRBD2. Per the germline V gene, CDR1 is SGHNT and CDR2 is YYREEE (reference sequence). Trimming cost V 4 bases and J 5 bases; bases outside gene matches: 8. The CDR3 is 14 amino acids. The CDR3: CASSKREIANEQYF. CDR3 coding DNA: TGTGCCAGCAGCAAGCGGGAGATTGCAAACGAGCAGTACTTC.

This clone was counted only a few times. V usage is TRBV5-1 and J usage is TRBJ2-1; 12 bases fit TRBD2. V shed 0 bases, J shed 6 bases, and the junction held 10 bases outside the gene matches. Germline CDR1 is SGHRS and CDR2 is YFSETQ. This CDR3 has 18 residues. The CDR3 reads CASSLAGGLAGGPNEQFF. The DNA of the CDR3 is TGCGCCAGCAGCTTGGCCGGGGGGCTAGCGGGAGGGCCCAATGAGCAGTTCTTC. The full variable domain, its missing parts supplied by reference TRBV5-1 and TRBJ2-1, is KAGVTQTPRYLIKTRGQQVTLSCSPISGHRSVSWYQQTPGQGLQFLFEYFSETQRNKGNFPGRFSGRQFSNSRSEMNVSTLELGDSALYLCASSLAGGLAGGPNEQFFGPGTRLTVL.

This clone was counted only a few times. Here the CDR3 reads CASSPTGFVEQFF. The CDR3 nucleotides are TGTGCCAGCAGCCCGACTGGGTTCGTTGAGCAGTTCTTC. The chain recombines TRBV28 with TRBJ2-1; D gene uncertain. Trimming took 6 bases from V and 9 from J, leaving 15 bases between them. This CDR3 is built from 13 residues. Germline CDR1 MDHEN, CDR2 SYDVKM. The whole variable domain, filled in from reference TRBV28 and TRBJ2-1, reads DVKVTQSSRYLVKRTGEKVFLECVQDMDHENMFWYRQDPGLGLRLIYFSYDVKMKEKGDIPEGYSVSREKKERFSLILESASTNQTSMYLCASSPTGFVEQFFGPGTRLTVL.

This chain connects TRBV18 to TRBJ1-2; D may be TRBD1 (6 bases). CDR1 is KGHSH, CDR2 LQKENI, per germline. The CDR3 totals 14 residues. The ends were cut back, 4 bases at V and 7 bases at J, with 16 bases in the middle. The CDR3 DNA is TGTGCCAGCTCACTATCAGGGGATGTCGGTGGCTACACCTTC. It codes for CASSLSGDVGGYTF.

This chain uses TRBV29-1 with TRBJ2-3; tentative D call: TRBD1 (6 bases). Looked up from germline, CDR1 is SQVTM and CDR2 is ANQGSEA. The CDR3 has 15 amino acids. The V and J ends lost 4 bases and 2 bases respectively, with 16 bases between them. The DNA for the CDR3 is TGCAGCGTTGCAGAGGGAACAGGGAACACAGATACGCAGTATTTT. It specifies CSVAEGTGNTDTQYF.

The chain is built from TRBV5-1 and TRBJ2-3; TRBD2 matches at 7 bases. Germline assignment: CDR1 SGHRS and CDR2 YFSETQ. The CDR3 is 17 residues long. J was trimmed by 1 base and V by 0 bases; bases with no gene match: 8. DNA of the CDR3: TGCGCCAGCAGCTTGGGGAGCGGGATGGGGGGCACAGATACGCAGTATTTT. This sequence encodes CASSLGSGMGGTDTQYF.

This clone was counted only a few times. The CDR3 here is CASSESVKGYNQPQHF. The CDR3 DNA reads TGCGCCAGCAGTGAGTCAGTAAAGGGGTACAATCAGCCCCAGCATTTT. The J gene is TRBJ1-5, the V gene TRBV10-2, with a tentative D call TRBD1 (5 bases). Germline V gene lookup returns CDR1 WSHSY and CDR2 SAAADI. There are 16 residues in the CDR3. V was clipped by 0 bases and J by 3 bases, with 12 bases between them.

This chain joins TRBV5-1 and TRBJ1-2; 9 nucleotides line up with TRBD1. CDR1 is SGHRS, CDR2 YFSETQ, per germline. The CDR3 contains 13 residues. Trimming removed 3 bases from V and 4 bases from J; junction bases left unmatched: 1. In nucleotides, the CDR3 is TGCGCCAGCAGCTCGACAGGGGGCTATGGCTACACCTTC. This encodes CASSSTGGYGYTF.

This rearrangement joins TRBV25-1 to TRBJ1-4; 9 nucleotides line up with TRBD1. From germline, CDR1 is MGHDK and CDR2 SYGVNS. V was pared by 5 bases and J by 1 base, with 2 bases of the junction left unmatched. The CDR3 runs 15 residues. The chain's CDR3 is CASSTGGLTNEKLFF. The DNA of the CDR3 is TGTGCCAGCAGTACAGGGGGCTTAACTAATGAAAAACTGTTTTTT. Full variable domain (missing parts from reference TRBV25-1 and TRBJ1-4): EADIYQTPRYLVIGTGKKITLECSQTMGHDKMYWYQQDPGMELHLIHYSYGVNSTEKGDLSSESTVSRIRTEHFPLTLESARPSHTSQYLCASSTGGLTNEKLFFGSGTQLSVL.

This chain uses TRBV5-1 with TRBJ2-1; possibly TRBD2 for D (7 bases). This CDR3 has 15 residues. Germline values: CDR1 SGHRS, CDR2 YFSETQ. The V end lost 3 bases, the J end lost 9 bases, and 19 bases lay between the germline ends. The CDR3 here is CASSSGGGSLGEQFF. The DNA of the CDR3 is TGCGCCAGCAGCTCTGGGGGCGGGAGTCTGGGTGAGCAGTTCTTC.

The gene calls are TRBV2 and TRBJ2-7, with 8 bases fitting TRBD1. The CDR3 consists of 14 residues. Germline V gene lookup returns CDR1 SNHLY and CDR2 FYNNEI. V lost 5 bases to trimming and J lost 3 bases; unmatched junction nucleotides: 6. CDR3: CASSPRQGHYEQYF. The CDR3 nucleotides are TGTGCCAGCAGTCCCCGACAGGGGCACTACGAGCAGTACTTC.

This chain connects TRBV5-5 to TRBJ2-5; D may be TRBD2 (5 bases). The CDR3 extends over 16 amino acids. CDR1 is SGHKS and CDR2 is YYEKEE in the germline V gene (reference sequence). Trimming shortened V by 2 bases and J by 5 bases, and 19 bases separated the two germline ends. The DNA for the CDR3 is TGTGCCAGCAGCTTATCGGGGTCCTCCCCCCGTGAGACCCAGTACTTC. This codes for CASSLSGSSPRETQYF.

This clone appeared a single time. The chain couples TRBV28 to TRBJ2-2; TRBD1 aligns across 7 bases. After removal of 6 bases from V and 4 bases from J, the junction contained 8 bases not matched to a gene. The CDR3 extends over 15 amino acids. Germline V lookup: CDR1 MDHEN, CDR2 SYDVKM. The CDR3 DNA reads TGTGCCAGCAGCCGAGGGACAGTAACCACCGGGGAGCTGTTTTTT. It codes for CASSRGTVTTGELFF.

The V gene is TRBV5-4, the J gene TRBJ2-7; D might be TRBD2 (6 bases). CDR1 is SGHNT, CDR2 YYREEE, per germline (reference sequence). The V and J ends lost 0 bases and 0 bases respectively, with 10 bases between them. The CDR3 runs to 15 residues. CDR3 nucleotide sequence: TGTGCCAGCAGCTTGGGGGCTAGCGTCTCCTACGAGCAGTACTTC. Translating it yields CASSLGASVSYEQYF.

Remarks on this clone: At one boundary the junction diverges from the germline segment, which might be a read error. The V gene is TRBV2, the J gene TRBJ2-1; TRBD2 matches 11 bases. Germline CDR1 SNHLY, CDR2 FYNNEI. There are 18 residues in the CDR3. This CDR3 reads CASSPTLGTSGRGNEQFF. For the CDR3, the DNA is TGTGCCAGCAGTCCTACACTCGGGACTAGCGGTCGCGGCAATGAGCAATTCTTC.

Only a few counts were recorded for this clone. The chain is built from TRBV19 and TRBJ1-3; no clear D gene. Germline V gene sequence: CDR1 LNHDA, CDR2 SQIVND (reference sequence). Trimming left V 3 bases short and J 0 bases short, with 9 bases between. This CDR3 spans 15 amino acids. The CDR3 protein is CASSIGSSSGNTIYF. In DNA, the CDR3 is TGTGCCAGTAGTATCGGCTCTAGCTCTGGAAACACCATATATTTT. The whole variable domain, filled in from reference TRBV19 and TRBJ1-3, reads DGGITQSPKYLFRKEGQNVTLSCEQNLNHDAMYWYRQDPGQGLRLIYYSQIVNDFQKGDIAEGYSVSREKKESFPLTVTSAQKNPTAFYLCASSIGSSSGNTIYFGEGSWLTVV.